These 8 T cell receptor beta chains were all obtained from the same sample, sequenced in a study of spatial heterogeneity in lung cancer (dated by TCRdb to the late 2010s). These TCRs' antigens remain unknown. Here is what the overall study found, with its caveats: The tumor nonsynonymous mutation count correlated with the number of expanded intratumoral alpha and beta TCRs.

This specimen's time point label, per the study, means: sample taken at primary tumor resection. The library relied on 5' RACE. The data were produced on a NextSeq 500. Using fastp at Q25 and MiXCR, TCRdb reprocessed the public reads and kept productive beta chains. Identical CDR3 proteins give one entry, which carries the most common genes and DNA. In this sample the table shows 2,300 or so distinct CDR3 sequences, 22% of which occur a single time. 24% of the sample belongs to the ten largest clones. The sequencing here drew on lung tumor tissue, taken at surgery. Source of these receptors: a male donor with early-stage non-small cell lung cancer.

This clonotype was counted between two and nine times. This beta chain is off target for a library built for alpha chains, so its abundance means little. V usage is TRBV20-1 and J usage is TRBJ2-3; 9 nucleotides agree with TRBD2. Germline V CDR1 and CDR2: DFQATT, SNEGSKA (reference sequence). Trimming removed 1 base from V and 6 bases from J; junction bases left unmatched: 14. This CDR3 spans 17 amino acids. CDR3 region: CSARAAPLSGGFDTQYF. CDR3 in DNA: TGCAGTGCTAGAGCCGCACCCCTAAGCGGGGGGTTTGATACGCAGTATTTT.

This clonotype was recorded a few times. This beta chain is off target for a library built for alpha chains, so its abundance means little. This rearrangement joins TRBV10-2 to TRBJ2-3; 7 bases match TRBD2. The junction had 7 bases not matched to a gene; V was cut back by 3 bases and J by 4 bases. This CDR3 is built from 15 residues. Germline lookup yields CDR1 WSHSY and CDR2 SAAADI. The CDR3 region is CASSEVGGGADTQYF. The CDR3 coding sequence is TGCGCCAGCAGTGAAGTGGGGGGGGGTGCAGATACGCAGTATTTT.

This clonotype was counted ten times or more. The library was built for alpha chains, so this beta chain is an off-target read and its size means little. V is TRBV20-1 and J is TRBJ1-6; 9 nucleotides align to TRBD1. The CDR3 has 18 residues. Germline CDR1 is DFQATT and CDR2 is SNEGSKA (reference sequence). J was trimmed by 4 bases and V by 4 bases; bases with no gene match: 14. CDR3 coding DNA: TGCAGTGCTACGCTCCGGGACAGGGAGCAAATATATAATTCACCCCTCCACTTT. As protein: CSATLRDREQIYNSPLHF.

A remark on this clonotype: This beta chain lies outside the target of a library built for alpha chains; its clone size means little. The chain combines TRBV9 with TRBJ1-1; D is unclear. Germline values: CDR1 SGDLS, CDR2 YYNGEE. The CDR3 covers 14 residues. V was shortened by 0 bases and J by 0 bases, with 6 bases between the two germline ends. CDR3 loop: CASSVDGVNTEAFF. The DNA of the CDR3 is TGTGCCAGCAGCGTAGATGGCGTGAACACTGAAGCTTTCTTT.

This clonotype is medium-sized in the sample. This beta chain came through as a stray read in a library set up for alpha chains, and its size says little. The rearrangement links TRBV12-5 to TRBJ2-3, with TRBD2 identical over 9 bases. CDR1 is LGHNT and CDR2 is FRNRAP in the germline V gene. The CDR3 consists of 15 residues. The ends lost 6 bases at V and 4 bases at J; junction bases unmatched: 8. Written as DNA, the CDR3 is TGTGCTAGTGGGCGGGAGGGAGGAATCGCAGATACGCAGTATTTT. Amino acids: CASGREGGIADTQYF.

This clonotype appeared many times. This beta chain was picked up by a library intended for alpha chains and is off target, so its count carries little meaning. This rearrangement joins TRBV4-1 to TRBJ1-1; 10 bases map to TRBD1. The CDR3 contains 14 residues. Germline CDR1 MGHRA, CDR2 YSYEKL. J gave up 6 bases and V 4 bases, and 5 bases lay outside the gene matches. The CDR3 sequence is CASSRRQGAAEAFF. The CDR3 coding sequence is TGCGCCAGCAGCCGGAGACAGGGGGCCGCTGAAGCTTTCTTT.

This clonotype ranks as medium-sized. A library prepared for alpha chains yielded this beta chain as an off-target read; its size is of little meaning. V usage is TRBV4-3 and J usage is TRBJ1-1; perhaps TRBD1 as D (6 bases). The ends were cut back, 5 bases at V and 4 bases at J, with 14 bases in the middle. Germline CDR1 LGHNA, CDR2 YSLEER. The CDR3 is made up of 14 amino acids. In nucleotides, the CDR3 is TGCGCCAGCAGCGAGGACAGATCGGGCACTGAAGCTTTCTTT. Protein product: CASSEDRSGTEAFF.

By share of the sample, this clonotype is large. As an off-target read in a library built for alpha chains, this beta chain has a frequency of little significance. The rearrangement joins TRBV27 to TRBJ1-1, with D unclear. The CDR3 loop spans 12 amino acids. Germline CDR1 is MNHEY and CDR2 is SMNVEV (reference sequence). V lost 5 bases and J 5 bases, leaving 9 bases between the germline ends. The CDR3 sequence is CASSPKGTEAFF. The CDR3 DNA sequence: TGTGCCAGCAGTCCTAAGGGTACTGAAGCTTTCTTT.